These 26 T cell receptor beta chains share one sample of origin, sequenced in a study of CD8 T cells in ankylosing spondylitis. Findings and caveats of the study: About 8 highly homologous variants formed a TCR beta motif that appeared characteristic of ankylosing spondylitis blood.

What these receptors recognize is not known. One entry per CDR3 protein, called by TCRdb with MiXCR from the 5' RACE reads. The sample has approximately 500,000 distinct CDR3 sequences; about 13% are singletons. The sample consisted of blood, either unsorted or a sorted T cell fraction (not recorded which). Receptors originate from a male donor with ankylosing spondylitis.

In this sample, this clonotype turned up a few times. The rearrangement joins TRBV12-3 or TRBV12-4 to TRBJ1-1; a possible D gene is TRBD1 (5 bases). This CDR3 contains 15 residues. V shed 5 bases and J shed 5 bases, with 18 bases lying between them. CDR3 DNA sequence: TGTGCCAGCAGTGAATACTCAGGGAGGTGGACTGAAGCTTTCTTT. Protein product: CASSEYSGRWTEAFF.

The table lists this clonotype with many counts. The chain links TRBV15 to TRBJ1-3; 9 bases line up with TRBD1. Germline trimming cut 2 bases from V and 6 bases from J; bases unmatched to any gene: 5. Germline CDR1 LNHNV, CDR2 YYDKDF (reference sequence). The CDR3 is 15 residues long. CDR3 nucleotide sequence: TGTGCCACCAGCAGATTTGGACAGGGGTTAAACACCATATATTTT. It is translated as CATSRFGQGLNTIYF. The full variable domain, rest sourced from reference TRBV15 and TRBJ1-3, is DAMVIQNPRYQVTQFGKPVTLSCSQTLNHNVMYWYQQKSSQAPKLLFHYYDKDFNNEADTPDNFQSRRPNTSFCFLDIRSPGLGDTAMYLCATSRFGQGLNTIYFGEGSWLTVV.

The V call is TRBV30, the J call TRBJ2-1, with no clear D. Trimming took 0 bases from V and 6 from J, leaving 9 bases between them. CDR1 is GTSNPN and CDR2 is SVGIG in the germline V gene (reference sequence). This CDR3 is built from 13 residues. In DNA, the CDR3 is TGTGCCTGGAGTGTACGACATACCAATGAGCAGTTCTTC. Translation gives CAWSVRHTNEQFF.

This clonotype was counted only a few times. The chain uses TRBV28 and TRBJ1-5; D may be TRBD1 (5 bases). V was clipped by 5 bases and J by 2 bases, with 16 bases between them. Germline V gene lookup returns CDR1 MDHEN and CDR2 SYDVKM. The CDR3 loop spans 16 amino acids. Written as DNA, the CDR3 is TGTGCCAGCAGTCCGCGGATAGGGGCGCGCAATCAGCCCCAGCATTTT. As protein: CASSPRIGARNQPQHF. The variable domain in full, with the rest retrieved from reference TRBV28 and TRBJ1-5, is DVKVTQSSRYLVKRTGEKVFLECVQDMDHENMFWYRQDPGLGLRLIYFSYDVKMKEKGDIPEGYSVSREKKERFSLILESASTNQTSMYLCASSPRIGARNQPQHFGDGTRLSIL.

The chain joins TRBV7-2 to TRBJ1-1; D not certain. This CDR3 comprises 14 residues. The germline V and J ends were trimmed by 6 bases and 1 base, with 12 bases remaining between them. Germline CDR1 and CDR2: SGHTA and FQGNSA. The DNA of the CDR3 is TGTGCCAGCAGGGAAAATTCGTGGAACACTGAAGCTTTCTTT. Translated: CASRENSWNTEAFF.

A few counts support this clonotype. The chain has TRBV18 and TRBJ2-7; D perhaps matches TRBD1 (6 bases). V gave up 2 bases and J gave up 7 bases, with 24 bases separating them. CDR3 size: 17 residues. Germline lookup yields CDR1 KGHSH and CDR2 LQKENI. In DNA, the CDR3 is TGTGCCAGCTCACCAAGAGCAAATGACAGGCTCACTAGGGAGCAGTACGTC. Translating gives CASSPRANDRLTREQYV.

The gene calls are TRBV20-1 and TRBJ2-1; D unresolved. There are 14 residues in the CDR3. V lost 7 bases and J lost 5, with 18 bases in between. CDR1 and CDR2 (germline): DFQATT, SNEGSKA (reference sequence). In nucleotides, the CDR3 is TGCAGTGAACTGGCGAATGGCGTCCACAATGAGCAGTTCTTC. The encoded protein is CSELANGVHNEQFF.

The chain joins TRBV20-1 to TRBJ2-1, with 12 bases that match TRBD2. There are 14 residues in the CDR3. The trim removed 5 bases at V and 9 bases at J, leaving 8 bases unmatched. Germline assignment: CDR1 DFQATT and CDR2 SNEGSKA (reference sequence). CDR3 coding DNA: TGCAGTGCTGCTAGCGGGAGGGGAGACGTTGAGCAGTTCTTC. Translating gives CSAASGRGDVEQFF.

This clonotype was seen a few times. The CDR3 protein is CATTPEAVAYNEQFF. The DNA for the CDR3 is TGTGCCACCACCCCTGAAGCGGTTGCCTACAATGAGCAGTTCTTC. This chain uses TRBV24-1 with TRBJ2-1; tentatively, D is TRBD2 (5 bases). The CDR3 has 15 residues. Trimming took off 8 bases at V and 2 bases at J, with 15 bases between the two ends. The germline V gene encodes CDR1 KGHDR and CDR2 SFDVKD.

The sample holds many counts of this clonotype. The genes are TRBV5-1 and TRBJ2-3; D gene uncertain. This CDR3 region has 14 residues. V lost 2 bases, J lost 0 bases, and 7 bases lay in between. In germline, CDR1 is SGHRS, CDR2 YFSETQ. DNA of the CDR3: TGCGCCAGCAGCTTCTCAGACAGCACAGATACGCAGTATTTT. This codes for CASSFSDSTDTQYF.

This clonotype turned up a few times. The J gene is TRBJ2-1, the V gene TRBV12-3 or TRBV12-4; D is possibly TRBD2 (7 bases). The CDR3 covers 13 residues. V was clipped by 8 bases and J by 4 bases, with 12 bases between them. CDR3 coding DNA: TGTGCCAGCTGGGGGGGCGCGTACAATGAGCAGTTCTTC. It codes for CASWGGAYNEQFF.

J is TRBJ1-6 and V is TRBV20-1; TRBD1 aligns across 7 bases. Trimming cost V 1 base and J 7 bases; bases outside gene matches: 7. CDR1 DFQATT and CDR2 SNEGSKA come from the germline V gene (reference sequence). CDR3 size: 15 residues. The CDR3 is CSARALDRMNSPLHF. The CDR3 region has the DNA TGCAGTGCTAGAGCCTTGGACAGGATGAATTCACCCCTCCACTTT.

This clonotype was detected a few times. The CDR3 is CATSSLAGVRNEQFF. The CDR3 DNA follows: TGTGCCACCAGTTCGCTAGCGGGAGTCCGCAATGAGCAGTTCTTC. V and J are TRBV24-1 and TRBJ2-1, with 10 bases that match TRBD2. V was pared by 6 bases and J by 6 bases, with 7 bases of the junction left unmatched. There are 15 residues in the CDR3. Germline lookup yields CDR1 KGHDR and CDR2 SFDVKD.

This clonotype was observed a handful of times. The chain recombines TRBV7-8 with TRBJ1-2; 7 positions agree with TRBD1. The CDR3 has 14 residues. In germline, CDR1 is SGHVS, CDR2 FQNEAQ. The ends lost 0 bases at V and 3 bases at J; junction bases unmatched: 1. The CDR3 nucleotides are TGTGCCAGCAGCTTAGCAGGGGGCCACTATGGCTACACCTTC. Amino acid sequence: CASSLAGGHYGYTF.

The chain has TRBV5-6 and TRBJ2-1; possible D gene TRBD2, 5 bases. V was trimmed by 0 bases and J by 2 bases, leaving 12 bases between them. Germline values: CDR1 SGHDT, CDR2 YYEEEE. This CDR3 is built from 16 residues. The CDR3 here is CASSLAIEGPYNEQFF. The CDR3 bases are TGTGCCAGCAGCTTGGCCATAGAGGGTCCCTACAATGAGCAGTTCTTC.

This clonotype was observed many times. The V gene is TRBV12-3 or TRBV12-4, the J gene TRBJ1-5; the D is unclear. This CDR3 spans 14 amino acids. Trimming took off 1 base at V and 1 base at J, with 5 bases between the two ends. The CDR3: CASSLGLSNQPQHF. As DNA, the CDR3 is TGTGCCAGCAGTTTAGGGTTGAGCAATCAGCCCCAGCATTTT.

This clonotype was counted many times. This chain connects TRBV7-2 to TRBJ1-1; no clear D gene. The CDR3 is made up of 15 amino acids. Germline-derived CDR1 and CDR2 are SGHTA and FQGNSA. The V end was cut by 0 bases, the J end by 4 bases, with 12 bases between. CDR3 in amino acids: CASSLAIGSATEAFF. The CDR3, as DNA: TGTGCCAGCAGCTTAGCGATCGGGTCGGCCACTGAAGCTTTCTTT.

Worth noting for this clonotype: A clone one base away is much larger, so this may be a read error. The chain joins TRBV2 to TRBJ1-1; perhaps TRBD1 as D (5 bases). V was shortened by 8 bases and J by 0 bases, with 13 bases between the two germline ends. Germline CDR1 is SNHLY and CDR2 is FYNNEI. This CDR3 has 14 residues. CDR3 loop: CASHRSVLNTEAFF. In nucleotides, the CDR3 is TGTGCCAGCCACAGGTCGGTGTTGAACACTGAAGCTTTCTTT.

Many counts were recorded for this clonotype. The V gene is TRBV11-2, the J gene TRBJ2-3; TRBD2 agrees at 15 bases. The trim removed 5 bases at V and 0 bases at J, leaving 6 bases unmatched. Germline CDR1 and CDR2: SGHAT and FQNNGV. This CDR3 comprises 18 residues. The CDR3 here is CASSVGTSGRRSTDTQYF. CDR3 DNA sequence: TGTGCCAGCAGCGTAGGGACTAGCGGGAGGCGGAGCACAGATACGCAGTATTTT.

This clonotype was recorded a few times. CDR3 sequence: CASAAGGNTGELFF. The CDR3 DNA reads TGTGCCAGCGCGGCGGGAGGGAACACCGGGGAGCTGTTTTTT. This chain links TRBV14 with TRBJ2-2, with 8 bases that match TRBD2. The CDR3 is 14 amino acids. V was pared by 8 bases and J by 1 base, with 3 bases of the junction left unmatched. Germline V lookup: CDR1 SGHDN, CDR2 FVKESK.

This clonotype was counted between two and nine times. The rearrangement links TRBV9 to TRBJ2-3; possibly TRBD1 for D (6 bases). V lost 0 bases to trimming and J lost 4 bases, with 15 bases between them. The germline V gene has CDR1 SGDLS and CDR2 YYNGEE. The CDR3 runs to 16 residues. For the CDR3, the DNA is TGTGCCAGCAGCGTAGCTTCGGCAGGGGCACCAGATACGCAGTATTTT. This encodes CASSVASAGAPDTQYF.

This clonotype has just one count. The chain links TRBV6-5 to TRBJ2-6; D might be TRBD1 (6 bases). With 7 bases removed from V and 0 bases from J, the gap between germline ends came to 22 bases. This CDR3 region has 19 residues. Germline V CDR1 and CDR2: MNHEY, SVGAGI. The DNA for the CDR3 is TGTGCCAGCATTAAGGGCAGGGGAGTCTTTGGCTCTGGGGCCAACGTCCTGACTTTC. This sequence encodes CASIKGRGVFGSGANVLTF.

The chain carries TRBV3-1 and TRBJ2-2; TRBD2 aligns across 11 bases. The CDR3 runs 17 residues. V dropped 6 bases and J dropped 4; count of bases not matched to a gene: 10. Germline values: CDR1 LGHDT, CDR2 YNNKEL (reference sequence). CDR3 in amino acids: CASRYSSGRHFTGELFF. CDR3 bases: TGTGCCAGCAGGTATTCTAGCGGGAGGCATTTCACCGGGGAGCTGTTTTTT.

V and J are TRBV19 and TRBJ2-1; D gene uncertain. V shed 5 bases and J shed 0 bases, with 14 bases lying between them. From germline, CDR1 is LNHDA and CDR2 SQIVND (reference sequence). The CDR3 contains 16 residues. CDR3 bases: TGTGCCAGTAGTCATAGACGGTTAGGCTCCTACAATGAGCAGTTCTTC. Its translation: CASSHRRLGSYNEQFF.

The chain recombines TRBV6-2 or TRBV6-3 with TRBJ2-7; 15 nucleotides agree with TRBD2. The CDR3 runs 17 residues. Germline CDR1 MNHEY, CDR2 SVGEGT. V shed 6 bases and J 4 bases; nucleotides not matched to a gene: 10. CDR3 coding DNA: TGTGCCAGCAGCGCCCGGACTAGCGGGAGGGCCTTTTACGAGCAGTACTTC. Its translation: CASSARTSGRAFYEQYF.

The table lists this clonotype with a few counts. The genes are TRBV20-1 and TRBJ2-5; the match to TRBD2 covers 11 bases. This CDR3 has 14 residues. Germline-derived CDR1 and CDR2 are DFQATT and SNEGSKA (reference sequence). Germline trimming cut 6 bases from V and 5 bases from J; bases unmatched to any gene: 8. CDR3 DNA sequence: TGCAGTGCCTTAGCGGGAGGGCCTTGGGAGACCCAGTACTTC. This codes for CSALAGGPWETQYF.